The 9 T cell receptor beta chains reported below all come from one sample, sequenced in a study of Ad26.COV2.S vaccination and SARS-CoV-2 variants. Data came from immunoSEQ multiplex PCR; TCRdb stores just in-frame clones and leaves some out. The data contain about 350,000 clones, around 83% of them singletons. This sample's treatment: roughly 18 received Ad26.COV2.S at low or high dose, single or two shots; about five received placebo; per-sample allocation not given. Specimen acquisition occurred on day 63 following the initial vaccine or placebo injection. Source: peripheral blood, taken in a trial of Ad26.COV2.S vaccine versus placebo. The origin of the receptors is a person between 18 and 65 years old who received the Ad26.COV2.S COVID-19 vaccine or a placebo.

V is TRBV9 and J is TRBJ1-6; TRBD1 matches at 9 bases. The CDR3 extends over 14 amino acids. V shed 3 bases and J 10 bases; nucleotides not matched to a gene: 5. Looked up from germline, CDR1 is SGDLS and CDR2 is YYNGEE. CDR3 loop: CASSADRGGSPLHF. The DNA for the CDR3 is TGTGCCAGCAGCGCCGACAGGGGGGGGTCACCCCTCCACTTT. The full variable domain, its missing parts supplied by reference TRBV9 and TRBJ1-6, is DSGVTQTPKHLITATGQRVTLRCSPRSGDLSVYWYQQSLDQGLQFLIQYYNGEERAKGNILERFSAQQFPDLHSELNLSSLELGDSALYFCASSADRGGSPLHFGNGTRLTVT.

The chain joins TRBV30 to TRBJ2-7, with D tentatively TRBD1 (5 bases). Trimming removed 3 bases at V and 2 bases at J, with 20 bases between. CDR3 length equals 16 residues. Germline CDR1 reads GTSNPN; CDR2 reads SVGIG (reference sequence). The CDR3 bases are TGTGCCTGGAGGGTCCCTTCCTCAGGGTTCGCCTACGAGCAGTACTTC. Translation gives CAWRVPSSGFAYEQYF.

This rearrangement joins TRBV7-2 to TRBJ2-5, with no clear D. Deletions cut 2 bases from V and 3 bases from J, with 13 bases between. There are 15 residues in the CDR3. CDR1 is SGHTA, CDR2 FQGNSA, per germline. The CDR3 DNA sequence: TGTGCCAGCAGCTTAACGCCACGAGAGGAAGAGACCCAGTACTTC. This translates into CASSLTPREEETQYF. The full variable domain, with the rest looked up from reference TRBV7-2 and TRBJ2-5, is GAGVSQSPSNKVTEKGKDVELRCDPISGHTALYWYRQSLGQGLEFLIYFQGNSAPDKSGLPSDRFSAERTGGSVSTLTIQRTQQEDSAVYLCASSLTPREEETQYFGPGTRLLVL.

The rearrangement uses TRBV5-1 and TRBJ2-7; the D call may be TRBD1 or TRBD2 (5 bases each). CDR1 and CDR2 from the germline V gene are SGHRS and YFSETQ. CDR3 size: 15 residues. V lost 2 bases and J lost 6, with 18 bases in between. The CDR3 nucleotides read TGCGCCAGCAGCTTCAATCAAGGCTGGGGGAGCGAGCAGTACTTC. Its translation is CASSFNQGWGSEQYF.

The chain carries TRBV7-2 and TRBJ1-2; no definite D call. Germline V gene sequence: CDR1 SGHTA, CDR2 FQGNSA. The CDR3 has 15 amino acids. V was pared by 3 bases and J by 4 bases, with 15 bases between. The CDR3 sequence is CASSFPARVGYGYTF. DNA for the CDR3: TGTGCCAGCAGCTTCCCCGCTAGGGTTGGCTATGGCTACACCTTC.

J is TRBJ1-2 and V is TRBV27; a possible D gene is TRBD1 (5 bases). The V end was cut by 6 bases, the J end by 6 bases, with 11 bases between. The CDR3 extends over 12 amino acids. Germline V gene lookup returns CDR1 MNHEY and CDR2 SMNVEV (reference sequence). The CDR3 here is CASRAGFNGYTF. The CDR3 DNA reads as TGTGCCAGCAGGGCAGGGTTTAATGGCTACACCTTC.

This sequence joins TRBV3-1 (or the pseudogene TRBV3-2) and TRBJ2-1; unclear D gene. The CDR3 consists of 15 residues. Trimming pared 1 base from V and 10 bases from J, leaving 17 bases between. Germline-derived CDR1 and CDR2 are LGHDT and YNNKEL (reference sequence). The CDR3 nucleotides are TGTGCCAGCAGCCAAGCCGACCCTGGGGTACCCGAGCAGTTCTTC. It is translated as CASSQADPGVPEQFF.

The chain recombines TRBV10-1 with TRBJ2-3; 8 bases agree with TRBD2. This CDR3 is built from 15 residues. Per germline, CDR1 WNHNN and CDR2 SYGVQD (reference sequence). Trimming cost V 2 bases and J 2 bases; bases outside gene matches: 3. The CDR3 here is CASSENSGDTDTQYF. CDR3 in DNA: TGCGCCAGCAGTGAGAATAGCGGGGACACAGATACGCAGTATTTT.

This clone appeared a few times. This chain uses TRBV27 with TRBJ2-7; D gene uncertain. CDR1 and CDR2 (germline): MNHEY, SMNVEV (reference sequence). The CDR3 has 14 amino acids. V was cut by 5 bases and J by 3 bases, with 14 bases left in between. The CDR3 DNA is TGTGCCAGCAGTCCCTACTCCCAAATCTACGAGCAGTACTTC. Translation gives CASSPYSQIYEQYF.